Shown below are 28 T cell receptor beta chains from a single sample sequenced in a study of neoadjuvant anti-PD-1 for oral cavity cancer. Time point denoted: after neoadjuvant nivolumab, at surgical resection. Produced via immunoSEQ multiplex PCR; TCRdb's table is partial and in-frame only. This sample carries about 13,000 clones, 67% of them seen once, and the ten largest clones take around 2.9%. The specimen was PBMCs, collected after nivolumab (anti-PD-1) treatment. These receptor sequences come from a person aged 40-85 years with oral cavity squamous cell carcinoma.

DNA of the CDR3: TGTGCCAGCAGGGACGAAGGGAACACCGGGGAGCTGTTTTTT. This translates into CASRDEGNTGELFF. This chain joins TRBV6-1 and TRBJ2-2; D is uncertain. CDR3 size: 14 residues. Per germline, CDR1 MNHNS and CDR2 SASEGT. Trimming took 6 bases from V and 1 from J, leaving 9 bases between them.

This clone occurred a few times. The chain recombines TRBV14 with TRBJ2-7; D ambiguous. Trimming pared 1 base from V and 7 bases from J, leaving 14 bases between. This CDR3 is 14 amino acids long. CDR1 and CDR2 (germline): SGHDN, FVKESK. The CDR3 DNA reads as TGTGCCAGCAGCCAAGGTGATCTCGGCAGGGAGCAGTACTTC. Protein product: CASSQGDLGREQYF.

This sequence joins TRBV7-8 and TRBJ2-2; TRBD1 matches at 8 bases. This CDR3 is built from 15 residues. The germline CDR1 and CDR2 sequences are SGHVS and FQNEAQ. The J segment lost 1 base and the V segment lost 10 bases, leaving 8 bases of the junction unmatched. The CDR3 loop is CAIQPGTGNTGELFF. The CDR3 DNA follows: TGTGCCATCCAGCCTGGGACAGGGAACACCGGGGAGCTGTTTTTT.

V gene TRBV2 combines with J gene TRBJ1-1; D is perhaps TRBD1 (5 bases). The CDR3 is 13 residues long. V shed 8 bases and J shed 0 bases, with 10 bases lying between them. Germline CDR1 and CDR2: SNHLY and FYNNEI. CDR3 coding DNA: TGTGCCAGCGGATTACAGGTGAACACTGAAGCTTTCTTT. This encodes CASGLQVNTEAFF.

The rearrangement joins TRBV19 to TRBJ2-7; a possible D gene is TRBD2 (6 bases). Germline V lookup: CDR1 LNHDA, CDR2 SQIVND (reference sequence). V was trimmed by 5 bases and J by 0 bases, leaving 17 bases between them. The CDR3 covers 16 residues. The CDR3 region has the DNA TGTGCCAGTAGTTCCCCGGGGAGGACGAGCTCCTACGAGCAGTACTTC. Encoded protein: CASSSPGRTSSYEQYF.

The chain employs TRBV14 and TRBJ2-5; 13 nucleotides match TRBD2. CDR1 and CDR2 (germline): SGHDN, FVKESK. The CDR3 consists of 17 residues. The V gene end was trimmed by 1 base and the J gene end by 4 bases; junction bases not matched to a gene: 6. The CDR3 loop reads CASSQALAGGQRETQYF. The CDR3 region has the DNA TGTGCCAGCAGCCAAGCACTAGCGGGAGGGCAGCGAGAGACCCAGTACTTC.

The V gene is TRBV29-1, the J gene TRBJ2-5, with D tentatively TRBD2 (5 bases). The CDR3 covers 12 residues. V dropped 5 bases and J dropped 4 bases, with 11 bases sitting between them. Germline loops: CDR1 SQVTM, CDR2 ANQGSEA. CDR3 region: CSVLEGSETQYF. CDR3 in DNA: TGCAGCGTTCTAGAGGGTTCAGAGACCCAGTACTTC.

The chain has TRBV11-2 and TRBJ2-5; 8 nucleotides agree with TRBD1. V shed 1 base, J shed 2 bases, and the junction held 12 bases outside the gene matches. The V gene's germline CDR1 is SGHAT and CDR2 FQNNGV. CDR3 length: 18 amino acids. This chain's CDR3 is CASSLGTGSWGLQETQYF. The CDR3 DNA follows: TGTGCCAGCAGCTTAGGGACAGGGTCCTGGGGCCTTCAAGAGACCCAGTACTTC.

V is TRBV29-1 and J is TRBJ2-1, with 10 bases identical to TRBD1. V gave up 5 bases and J gave up 6 bases; unmatched junction bases: 7. The CDR3 has 14 residues. The germline V gene has CDR1 SQVTM and CDR2 ANQGSEA. This CDR3 is CSVLPGQGLNEQFF. The CDR3 coding sequence is TGCAGCGTTCTGCCGGGACAGGGGCTCAATGAGCAGTTCTTC.

The rearrangement joins TRBV6-1 to TRBJ2-1, with TRBD2 as a possible D gene (6 bases). CDR3 length: 14 amino acids. Germline V gene data show CDR1 as MNHNS and CDR2 as SASEGT. The ends were cut back, 5 bases at V and 0 bases at J, with 8 bases in the middle. CDR3 sequence: CASSSGGSYNEQFF. CDR3 bases: TGTGCCAGCAGTTCCGGGGGCTCCTACAATGAGCAGTTCTTC.

The gene calls are TRBV7-9 and TRBJ1-4; no clear D gene. In germline, CDR1 is SEHNR, CDR2 FQNEAQ (reference sequence). Trimming pared 4 bases from V and 8 bases from J, leaving 17 bases between. CDR3 length: 15 amino acids. CDR3 DNA: TGTGCCAGCAGCTCCATTTTAACCACAGTGGAAAAACTGTTTTTT. As protein: CASSSILTTVEKLFF.

The rearrangement uses TRBV9 and TRBJ2-7; the match to TRBD2 covers 12 bases. Germline loops: CDR1 SGDLS, CDR2 YYNGEE. The CDR3 has 13 amino acids. Trimming cost V 2 bases and J 6 bases; bases outside gene matches: 0. In DNA form, the CDR3 reads TGTGCCAGCAGCGTGGGACTAGCGGGCGAGCAGTACTTC. It translates to CASSVGLAGEQYF.

This chain connects TRBV5-4 to TRBJ2-7; TRBD2 aligns across 9 bases. The CDR3 sequence is 16 residues long. V was clipped by 0 bases and J by 0 bases; unmatched bases: 4. Germline V gene sequence: CDR1 SGHNT, CDR2 YYREEE (reference sequence). CDR3: CASSLGAGGLSYEQYF. The CDR3 nucleotides are TGTGCCAGCAGCTTGGGAGCGGGAGGCCTCTCCTACGAGCAGTACTTC.

The V and J genes are TRBV20-1 and TRBJ2-1; 7 nucleotides line up with TRBD2. There are 11 residues in the CDR3. Unmatched junction bases numbered 6, after V lost 3 bases and J lost 13 bases. Germline V lookup: CDR1 DFQATT, CDR2 SNEGSKA (reference sequence). Here the CDR3 reads CSASVLAVQFF. The DNA for the CDR3 is TGCAGTGCTAGTGTCCTAGCGGTACAGTTCTTC.

This clone was detected a few times. The chain combines TRBV27 with TRBJ2-7, with 11 nucleotides matching TRBD2. CDR1 is MNHEY and CDR2 is SMNVEV in the germline V gene (reference sequence). The junction had 3 bases not matched to a gene; V was cut back by 5 bases and J by 3 bases. CDR3 size: 14 residues. The CDR3 DNA is TGTGCCAGCAGTCCGACTAGCGGGAACTACGAGCAGTACTTC. It yields the protein CASSPTSGNYEQYF.

V and J are TRBV5-8 and TRBJ1-1, with no clear D. This CDR3 is built from 13 residues. Trimming removed 1 base from V and 1 base from J, with 5 bases in between. Germline values: CDR1 SGHTS, CDR2 YDEGEE. The CDR3 protein is CASSLPENTEAFF. DNA for the CDR3: TGTGCCAGCAGCTTGCCGGAGAACACTGAAGCTTTCTTT.

The sample holds a few counts of this clone. The V and J genes are TRBV10-3 and TRBJ2-2, with D maybe TRBD1 (6 bases). This CDR3 is 14 amino acids long. Germline V lookup: CDR1 ENHRY, CDR2 SYGVKD. The germline V and J ends were trimmed by 6 bases and 2 bases, with 10 bases remaining between them. CDR3 nucleotide sequence: TGTGCCATCAGCCTGGACAGCAACACCGGGGAGCTGTTTTTT. This encodes CAISLDSNTGELFF.

The chain carries TRBV19 and TRBJ2-2; D gene ambiguous. In germline, CDR1 is LNHDA, CDR2 SQIVND (reference sequence). CDR3 length: 12 residues. V was trimmed by 6 bases and J by 5 bases, leaving 7 bases between them. CDR3 bases: TGTGCCAGTAGCCCCGGTACCGGGGAGCTGTTTTTT. Protein: CASSPGTGELFF.

V usage is TRBV6-5 and J usage is TRBJ1-2; TRBD1 might be the D (6 bases). CDR1 and CDR2 (germline): MNHEY, SVGAGI. The CDR3 is 14 residues long. V lost 6 bases, J lost 7 bases, and 18 bases lay in between. Written as DNA, the CDR3 is TGTGCCAGCAGGGCCCCCCGACAGGCCCGTGGCTACACCTTC. Amino acids: CASRAPRQARGYTF.

The chain recombines TRBV11-2 with TRBJ2-3, with 11 bases fitting TRBD2. The V gene's germline CDR1 is SGHAT and CDR2 FQNNGV. The CDR3 sequence is 17 residues long. V shed 5 bases and J 2 bases; nucleotides not matched to a gene: 9. The CDR3 region has the DNA TGTGCCAGCAGCAATAAAACGGGACTAGCGGTCACAGATACGCAGTATTTT. Translating it yields CASSNKTGLAVTDTQYF.

The chain combines TRBV9 with TRBJ2-1, with TRBD2 identical over 9 bases. CDR1 and CDR2 (germline): SGDLS, YYNGEE. This CDR3 is 16 amino acids long. J was trimmed by 0 bases and V by 4 bases; bases with no gene match: 5. The CDR3 is CASSFSGGSSYNEQFF. The CDR3 DNA sequence: TGTGCCAGCAGCTTTAGCGGGGGTAGCTCCTACAATGAGCAGTTCTTC.

The V and J genes are TRBV6-5 and TRBJ1-2; D might be TRBD1 (6 bases). V lost 4 bases and J 6 bases, leaving 9 bases between the germline ends. The CDR3 consists of 12 residues. Per germline, CDR1 MNHEY and CDR2 SVGAGI. The chain's CDR3 is CASSSPGDGYTF. In nucleotides, the CDR3 is TGTGCCAGCAGTTCCCCAGGGGATGGCTACACCTTC.

The chain joins TRBV2 to TRBJ2-3; 9 bases match TRBD2. The CDR3 length is 16 residues. The germline gives CDR1 SNHLY, CDR2 FYNNEI. J gave up 4 bases and V 7 bases, and 12 bases lay outside the gene matches. CDR3 in DNA: TGTGCCAGCATTGAGCGGGTGACTAGCGGCCCAGATACGCAGTATTTT. It specifies CASIERVTSGPDTQYF.

V gene TRBV6-1 combines with J gene TRBJ1-5; TRBD1 aligns across 8 bases. The CDR3 covers 17 residues. After removal of 3 bases from V and 4 bases from J, the junction contained 11 bases not matched to a gene. Looked up from germline, CDR1 is MNHNS and CDR2 is SASEGT. CDR3 protein: CASSEPGTGWGNQPQHF. DNA for the CDR3: TGTGCCAGCAGTGAGCCCGGGACAGGATGGGGGAATCAGCCCCAGCATTTT.

There are a few counts of this clone. The genes are TRBV7-8 and TRBJ2-2; 8 nucleotides match TRBD1. Germline V CDR1 and CDR2: SGHVS, FQNEAQ. The ends lost 1 base at V and 3 bases at J; junction bases unmatched: 1. This CDR3 has 15 residues. DNA of the CDR3: TGTGCCAGCAGCTTAGGGACAGGGTACACCGGGGAGCTGTTTTTT. Protein product: CASSLGTGYTGELFF. The variable domain in full, completed from reference TRBV7-8 and TRBJ2-2, reads GAGVSQSPRYKVAKRGQDVALRCDPISGHVSLFWYQQALGQGPEFLTYFQNEAQLDKSGLPSDRFFAERPEGSVSTLKIQRTQQEDSAVYLCASSLGTGYTGELFFGEGSRLTVL.

This clone was detected a few times. The rearrangement uses TRBV6-5 and TRBJ1-2; D gene ambiguous. There are 12 residues in the CDR3. V lost 6 bases and J lost 0, with 5 bases in between. Germline CDR1 reads MNHEY; CDR2 reads SVGAGI. CDR3 region: CASRHPNYGYTF. The CDR3 DNA reads as TGTGCCAGCAGGCATCCTAACTATGGCTACACCTTC.

The chain employs TRBV28 and TRBJ1-2, with D maybe TRBD1 (6 bases). The V gene's germline CDR1 is MDHEN and CDR2 SYDVKM. V was clipped by 5 bases and J by 2 bases, with 12 bases between them. This CDR3 is built from 14 residues. This CDR3 reads CASSPTGINYGYTF. The CDR3, as DNA: TGTGCCAGCAGTCCCACAGGGATAAACTATGGCTACACCTTC.

This rearrangement joins TRBV19 to TRBJ2-2; 7 positions agree with TRBD2. V was pared by 5 bases and J by 6 bases, with 12 bases of the junction left unmatched. Germline V CDR1 and CDR2: LNHDA, SQIVND (reference sequence). The CDR3 spans 16 residues. CDR3 sequence: CASSLLGAGRAGELFF. The CDR3 nucleotides are TGTGCCAGTAGTCTTCTAGGAGCAGGGAGGGCCGGGGAGCTGTTTTTT.